The present TCR beta chain was sequenced within a study of cytomegalovirus exposure and HLA in healthy donors (dated by TCRdb to about 2017). With respect to the entire study: According to an earlier analysis of 450 to 650 of the donors, about 179 million T cells yielded approximately 120 million unique TCR beta sequences and approximately 300 Gb of sequence data. The study used immunosequencing to profile the T cell repertoires of 666 subjects and linked those repertoires to cytomegalovirus serostatus. The aim of the study was to test whether cataloging public T cell receptors could identify signatures of past pathogen exposure. To decide whether each TCR beta V gene segment behaved as functional or pseudogenic, an earlier analysis of some 600 of the donors relied on high-throughput TCR beta sequencing. HLA typing covered class I and class II loci at four-digit resolution. The genetic ancestry cluster associated with self-reported Caucasian donors included over 65% of the approximately 400 genotyped donors. Donor age, sex, ethnicity and CMV serostatus were compiled alongside the repertoire data. In addition to the first cohort of 666 subjects, a separate validation cohort of under 150 different subjects was used. A later genetic analysis took genome-wide SNP genotypes for about three fifths of the roughly 700 donors and used that subset as a discovery cohort. Across some 400 genotyped donors of the cohort, an average of approximately 200,000 unique TCR beta nucleotide sequences per donor were sequenced, and roughly 18% of those sequences were non-productive. In the later analysis, no new phenotypic data were used to find candidate immune exposures; instead, reliance was placed on TCR beta sequences and their occurrence across donors. Typing coverage differed by locus: A, B, C, DRB1 and DQB1 were typed in about 620-640 donors, DQA1 in about 510, DPA1 in around 610, and DPB1 in about 450. In a later analysis, previously published TCR beta repertoires from several hundred donors were re-analyzed and high-resolution HLA genotyping was added so that TCR occurrence patterns could be studied. High-throughput TCR immunosequencing, statistical association of individual TCRs with disease status, and machine learning were combined to predict cytomegalovirus infection status. Roughly 300 gigabases of sequencing data and 78 million or so unique TCR sequences were included in an early release covering under 650 HLA-typed donors. Roughly 5 DR-DQ haplotypes were handled as single units for association and clustering, since linkage in the cohort was strong. All discovery cohort repertoires had been generated on a single sequencing platform.

Details on this clone: Its binding antigen is unknown. Qualities for individual bases were not recorded, and no much larger clone is one base off.

The cohort was made up of roughly 670 healthy bone marrow donors. At the time of sampling, all cohort members were nominally healthy, though unrecorded immune exposures were likely present. The donor tested CMV seronegative and was one of the 352 seronegative cohort members. A peripheral blood sample was provided by each donor, and peripheral blood mononuclear cells were used for TCR beta sequencing. The Qiagen DNeasy Blood Extraction Kit was used to extract genomic DNA from the blood cell samples. Here is what the overall study found, with its caveats: In a later analysis, TCR association rates were found to vary across HLA loci, with the most associated TCRs seen for DRB1 alleles and the fewest for HLA-C alleles. A further reported finding was that TCR beta sequences accurately predicted the HLA-A and HLA-B alleles for most subjects in the first cohort. A few of the identified cytomegalovirus-associated TCR beta chains were confirmed in vitro to be specific for cytomegalovirus antigens. According to a later analysis, parvovirus B19, influenza, CMV and Epstein-Barr virus appeared linked to several top co-occurrence clusters. A cluster of highly shared sequence variants was judged likely to represent a technical artifact of the sequencing pipeline. In a later genetic analysis, fewer N-insertions in productive TCRs were reported among donors in an Asian-associated ancestry cluster than the roughly 640-donor mean. Immune exposure information for the cohort was limited to CMV serostatus. Only TCR beta chains were sequenced in this cohort, and the absence of alpha or paired-chain data limited detectable features. In the study, about 150 TCR beta chains were listed as associated with cytomegalovirus. Approximately 18 rarely observed V segments, including chromosome 9 orphons, were excluded from the earlier analysis of approximately 500 of the donors because counts were too low. An association between a missense DCLRE1C variant and V-gene and J-gene trimming of TCR beta chains was found in a later genetic analysis and replicated in an independent cohort. Because HLA typing was unavailable for some donors at each locus, only the typed subset was used in association tests. Across donors, most TCR sequences were observed very rarely, whereas some public TCRs were present in many individuals. Broadly in line with IMGT annotations, most TCR beta V segments showed up in productive rearrangements about 87% or about 30% of the time in an earlier analysis of about 500 of the donors. According to a later analysis, most CMV-associated TCR beta chains appeared to be HLA-restricted, and the HLA associations seemed to be driven largely by CMV exposure. The classifier was reported to diagnose cytomegalovirus status with high specificity and sensitivity in both the original and validation cohorts. The authors suggested that the approach could potentially be extended to other disease states and immunological phenotypes. A later analysis found that HLA-associated TCR beta chains were more clonally expanded and had lower generation probabilities than equally common non-associated chains. Some IMGT-functional V segments, including TRBV6-2 and TRBV6-3, could not be distinguished by the 87-base-pair reads and were therefore excluded. Correlated functional status among segregating V segments might be attributable to linkage disequilibrium, but an unknown experimental factor could not be ruled out. Presence/absence analyses assumed roughly uniform sequencing depth across donors, an assumption that may not hold. When HLA alleles, especially DR and DQ, strongly co-occurred, TCR associations were difficult to assign to individual alleles. In a later analysis, 16,951 TCR beta sequences were associated with specific HLA alleles at a false discovery rate of 0.05.

The library was obtained by the immunoSEQ multiplex PCR assay. A mixture of 60 forward primers for TCR Vbeta segments and 13 reverse primers for TCR Jbeta segments was used in the multiplex PCR. The CDR3 region of rearranged TCR beta genes was amplified from genomic DNA by a multiplex PCR assay. Amplified TCR beta libraries were sequenced as 87-base-pair reads on the Illumina HiSeq System. In the paper's pipeline: Across the 670 or so repertoires, a later analysis counted around 80 million unique TCR beta chains, roughly 11 million of which were shared by at least two donors. A nearest-neighbor algorithm error-corrected the raw reads and collapsed the reads into unique sequences, merging closely related sequences to remove PCR and sequencing errors. Alignment of CDR3 sequences to IMGT reference sequences was used to assign V, D and J gene segments. For a sequence to be retained, a match of at least six nucleotides to both a V gene segment and a J gene segment was required. A rearrangement was called productive if the CDR3 had no stop codons and remained in frame with V and J, and every other rearrangement was called non-productive. CDR3 was defined by IMGT convention, running from the second conserved V-encoded cysteine to the conserved J-encoded phenylalanine. The earlier analysis of more than 450 of the donors excluded sequences that lacked an unambiguous match to a single V gene segment. In an earlier analysis of approximately 560 of the donors, a V segment was called functional when productive rearrangements were above 56.7%, and segregating when the standard deviation between donors exceeded 5%. A statistical classification framework was built for diagnosing cytomegalovirus status from the catalog of TCR beta chain sequences. A later analysis assigned V and J genes by comparing TCR nucleotide sequences with IMGT/GENE-DB human TR gene sequences. In a later analysis, CDR3 sequences and most-parsimonious VDJ recombination scenarios were assigned using the TCRdist pipeline. A later analysis defined each TCR beta chain by its CDR3 amino acid sequence plus V-gene family, and excluded reads lacking a unique V-gene family. In a later analysis, several hundred highly shared, low-generation-probability nucleotide sequences were removed to address suspected cross-contamination and a sequencing artifact. In a later analysis, a clonal expansion index was calculated for each public chain from normalized within-repertoire ranks of inferred template counts. Generation probabilities in a later analysis came from a VDJ recombination model fitted to out-of-frame rearrangements, and those results were checked against IGoR. A later analysis scored TCR-TCR, TCR-HLA and TCR-CMV co-occurrence with hypergeometric tests, applying a repertoire-size bias correction to TCR pairs. To estimate false discovery rates, a later analysis permuted the HLA or CMV assignments 20 times. In a later analysis, co-occurring TCRs were grouped with DBSCAN, and TCRdist sequence similarity was added when clustering was performed within HLA-allele-positive subsets. Repertoires with fewer than 30,000 or more than 120,000 public chains were left out of co-occurrence clustering, as were a few repertoires with anomalous nucleotide sharing. The clones in this table, taken by TCRdb from immuneACCESS, are in-frame only. Not every clone is retained; where verified, under half of the shortfall comes from an unresolved V gene, and the cause of the rest is unknown. V and J calls and clone size are given by that table; D and trimming were obtained from the DNA. Recorded for this sample are around 130,000 clones; roughly 82% of them occurred a single time. In total, the top ten clones hold roughly 1.1% of the sample.

The CDR3 runs 19 amino acids, cysteine and phenylalanine included. Of all the DNA, just the CDR3 is kept, 57 bases in frame from base 1. The germline V gene sets CDR1 to SNHLY and CDR2 to FYNNEI. Trimming removed 4 bases from V and 0 bases from J, leaving 22 bases between the germline ends. This TCR came from a boy aged 10-17 years in good health and CMV-seronegative. The sequencing sample was made of PBMCs. This sequence uses TRBV2 and TRBJ2-1; a tentative D match to TRBD1 spans 6 bases. This receptor carries the CDR3 CASSVRKALWGRSYNEQFF. The nucleotides read TGTGCCAGCAGTGTTAGGAAAGCCCTCTGGGGGCGCTCCTACAATGAGCAGTTCTTC.